In this sample, the clone carrying this T cell receptor beta chain turned up once. The sample comes from a study of blood T cell repertoires in COVID-19. Across the study: PBMCs, B-cell-depleted T cells, or T cells provided the cDNA or gDNA that made up the material.

After removal of 4 bases from V and 9 bases from J, the junction contained 13 bases not matched to a gene. This CDR3 spans 18 amino acids. CDR1 is MDHEN and CDR2 is SYDVKM in the germline V gene. Sequenced by immunoSEQ multiplex PCR; TCRdb stores in-frame clones only, minus some. The sample lists 150,000 or so clones; just under 95% were seen once. The specimen sequenced was peripheral blood. This chain joins TRBV28 and TRBJ2-1; 15 bases fit TRBD2. The TCR comes from a woman aged 45-65 years with acute or convalescent COVID-19. This chain's CDR3 is CASSSTLGLAGGPGEQFF. The CDR3 DNA follows: TGTGCCAGCAGTTCCACCCTCGGACTAGCGGGAGGGCCGGGTGAGCAGTTCTTC.